This T cell receptor beta chain was recovered during a study of shared T cell receptors in the human thymus (TCRdb year 2021). Notes on the research overall: The study investigated the way shared, self-reactive T-cell receptor alpha chains are produced in the human thymus.

As for this clone: The antigen it binds to is not known. No base-level quality is on record; no much larger clone is a single base apart.

Receptor libraries were prepared by the immunoSEQ multiplex PCR assay. The table was pulled from immuneACCESS by TCRdb, which kept in-frame rearrangements only. Such tables lose some clones; where checked, under half of the loss comes from unresolved V genes, and the rest has no known cause. The sample has some 640,000 clones on record, 87% of them singletons. The ten largest clonotypes hold about 0.0094% of the sample. The CDR3, from cysteine to phenylalanine, totals 17 residues. CDR3 DNA is the only sequence kept; it has 51 bases, read in frame from the first base. Deletion took 3 bases off V and 3 bases off J, with a span of 20 bases between the germline ends. CDR1 and CDR2 are drawn from the germline V gene (reference sequence): LNHNV, YYDKDF. The same sample was also studied in work on human thymus T cells. The second paper states: The donors were immunologically healthy infants in Finland who had open corrective cardiac surgery for congenital heart defects. The thymus tissue came from surgical resects taken out during corrective cardiac surgery. Both the thymic and the peripheral blood repertoires appeared to show biased V and J gene segment usage. The related research reported highly overlapping thymic TCR repertoires among unrelated individuals. The study characterized TCR alpha and beta repertoires from fewer than 10 infant thymus samples and a few related peripheral blood samples. Donor ages ranging from about 6 to 244 days were recorded, and over 5 male and a couple of female infants were included in the cohort. After being mechanically released from the tissue, thymocytes were kept at -70 degrees C in pellets of about 10-33 million cells. A QIAsymphony instrument was used to extract genomic DNA from the frozen cell pellets. The immunoSEQ multiplex PCR assay was used to amplify the TCRB and TCRAD loci from a standardized quantity of quality-controlled genomic DNA. The V(D)J region was spanned by amplicons of a length sufficient to cover the CDR3 and to identify V and J genes. The amplicons were sequenced on an Illumina platform via the commercial immunoSEQ service. Primer bias and sequencing errors were corrected as previously described, and TCRAD and TCRB were defined on the basis of the IMGT database. immunoSEQ Analyzer 3.0 and VDJTools were used for repertoire analysis, which covered basic statistics, V/J segment usage, diversity estimates, rarefaction and pairwise overlap. To estimate diversity, the Chao1, ChaoE, Efron-Thisted, Shannon and inverse Simpson indices were applied, and diversity was also estimated on datasets down-sampled to the smallest sample. Repertoire overlap was assessed by strict matching of CDR3 nucleotide sequence, V gene and J gene, and clustering was done by Jaccard-based multidimensional scaling. On average, thymus samples gave 750,000 to 950,000 unique TCRB clonotypes, whereas blood samples gave roughly 86,000.

The chain is assembled from TRBV15 and TRBJ1-2; the D gene remains uncertain. This clonotype was obtained from a boy in the first two years of life with a congenital heart defect. Donor details come from another sample of the same person, matched by shared clones. The sample comprised thymocytes. Here the CDR3 is given as CATSSQDTARPYYGYTF. The DNA is TGTGCCACCAGCAGCCAGGATACGGCACGGCCTTACTATGGCTACACCTTC.